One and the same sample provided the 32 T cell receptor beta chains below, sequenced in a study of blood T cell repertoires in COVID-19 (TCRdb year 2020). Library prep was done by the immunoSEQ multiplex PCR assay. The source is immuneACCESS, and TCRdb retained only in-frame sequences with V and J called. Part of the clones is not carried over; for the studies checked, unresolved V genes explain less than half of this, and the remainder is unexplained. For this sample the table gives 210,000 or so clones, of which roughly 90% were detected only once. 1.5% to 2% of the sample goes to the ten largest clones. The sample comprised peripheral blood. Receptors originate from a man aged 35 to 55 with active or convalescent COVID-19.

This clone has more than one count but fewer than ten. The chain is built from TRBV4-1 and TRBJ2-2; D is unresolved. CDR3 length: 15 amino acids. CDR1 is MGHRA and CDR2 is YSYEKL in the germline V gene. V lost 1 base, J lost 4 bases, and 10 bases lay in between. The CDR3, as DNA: TGCGCCAGCAGCCAAGGCGTCCGCGGCACCGGGGAGCTGTTTTTT. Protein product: CASSQGVRGTGELFF.

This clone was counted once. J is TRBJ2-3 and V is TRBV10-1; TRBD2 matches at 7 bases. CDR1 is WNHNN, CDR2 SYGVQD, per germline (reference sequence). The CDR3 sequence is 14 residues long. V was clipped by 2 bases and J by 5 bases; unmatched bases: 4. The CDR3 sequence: CASSETSAKDTQYF. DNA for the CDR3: TGCGCCAGCAGTGAGACTAGCGCGAAAGATACGCAGTATTTT.

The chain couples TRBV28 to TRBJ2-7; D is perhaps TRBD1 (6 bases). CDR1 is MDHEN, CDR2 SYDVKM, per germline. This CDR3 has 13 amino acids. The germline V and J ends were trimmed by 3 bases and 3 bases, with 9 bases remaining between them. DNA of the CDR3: TGTGCCAGCAGTTTGGACAGCCTCTACGAGCAGTACTTC. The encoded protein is CASSLDSLYEQYF. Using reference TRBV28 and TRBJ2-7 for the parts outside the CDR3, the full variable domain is DVKVTQSSRYLVKRTGEKVFLECVQDMDHENMFWYRQDPGLGLRLIYFSYDVKMKEKGDIPEGYSVSREKKERFSLILESASTNQTSMYLCASSLDSLYEQYFGPGTRLTVT.

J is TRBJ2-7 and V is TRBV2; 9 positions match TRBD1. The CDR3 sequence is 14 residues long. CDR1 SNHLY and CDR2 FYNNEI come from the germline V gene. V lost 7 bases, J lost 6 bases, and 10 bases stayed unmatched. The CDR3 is CASTIRDRVGEQYF. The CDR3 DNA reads TGTGCCAGCACTATCCGGGACAGGGTGGGCGAGCAGTACTTC.

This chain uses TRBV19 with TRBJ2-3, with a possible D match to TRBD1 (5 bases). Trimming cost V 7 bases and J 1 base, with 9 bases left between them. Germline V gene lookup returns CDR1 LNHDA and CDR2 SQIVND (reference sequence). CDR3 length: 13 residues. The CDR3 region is CASKVRGTDTQYF. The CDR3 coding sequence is TGTGCCAGTAAGGTCAGGGGCACAGATACGCAGTATTTT.

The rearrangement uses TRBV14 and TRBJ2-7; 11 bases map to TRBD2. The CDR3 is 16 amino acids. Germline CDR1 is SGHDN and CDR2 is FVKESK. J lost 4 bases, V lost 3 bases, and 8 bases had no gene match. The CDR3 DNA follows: TGTGCCAGCAGCCACATGGTGGGGACTAGCGGATACGAGCAGTACTTC. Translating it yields CASSHMVGTSGYEQYF.

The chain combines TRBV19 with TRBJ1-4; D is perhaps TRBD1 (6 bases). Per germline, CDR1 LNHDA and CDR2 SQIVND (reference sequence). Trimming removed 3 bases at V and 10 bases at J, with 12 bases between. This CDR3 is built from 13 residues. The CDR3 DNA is TGTGCCAGTAGTATTTCGACAGGCACAAAACTGTTTTTT. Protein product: CASSISTGTKLFF.

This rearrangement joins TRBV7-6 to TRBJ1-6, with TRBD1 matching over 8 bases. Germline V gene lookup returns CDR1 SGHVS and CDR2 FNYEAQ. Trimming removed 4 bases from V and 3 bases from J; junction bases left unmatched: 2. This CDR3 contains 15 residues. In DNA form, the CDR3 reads TGTGCCAGCAGCTACGACAGGGGCTATAATTCACCCCTCCACTTT. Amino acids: CASSYDRGYNSPLHF.

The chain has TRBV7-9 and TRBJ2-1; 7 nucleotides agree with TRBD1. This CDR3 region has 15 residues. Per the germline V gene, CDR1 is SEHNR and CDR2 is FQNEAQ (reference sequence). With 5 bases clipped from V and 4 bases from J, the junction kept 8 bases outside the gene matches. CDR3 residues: CASSTIYRGYNEQFF. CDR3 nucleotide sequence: TGTGCCAGCAGCACGATCTACAGGGGTTACAATGAGCAGTTCTTC.

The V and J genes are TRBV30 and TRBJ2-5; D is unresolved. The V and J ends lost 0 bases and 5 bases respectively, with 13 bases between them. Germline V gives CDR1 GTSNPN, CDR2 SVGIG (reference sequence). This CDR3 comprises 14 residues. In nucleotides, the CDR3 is TGTGCCTGGAGTGTAAGTTGGCCCCCCGAGACCCAGTACTTC. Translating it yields CAWSVSWPPETQYF.

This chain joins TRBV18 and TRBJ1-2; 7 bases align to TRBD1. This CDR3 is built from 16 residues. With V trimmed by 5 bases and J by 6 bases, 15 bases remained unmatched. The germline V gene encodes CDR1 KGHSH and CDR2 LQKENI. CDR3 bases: TGTGCCAGCTCAAAAAATTATCAACAGGGGAAGGATGGCTACACCTTC. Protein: CASSKNYQQGKDGYTF.

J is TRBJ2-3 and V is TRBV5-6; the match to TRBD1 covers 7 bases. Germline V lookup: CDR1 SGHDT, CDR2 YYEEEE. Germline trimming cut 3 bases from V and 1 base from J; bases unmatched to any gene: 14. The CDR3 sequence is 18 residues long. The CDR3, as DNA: TGTGCCAGCAGCTCTTTCGAGAGGGACAGCCTCCGCACAGATACGCAGTATTTT. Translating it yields CASSSFERDSLRTDTQYF. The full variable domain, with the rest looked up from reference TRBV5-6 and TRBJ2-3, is DAGVTQSPTHLIKTRGQQVTLRCSPKSGHDTVSWYQQALGQGPQFIFQYYEEEERQRGNFPDRFSGHQFPNYSSELNVNALLLGDSALYLCASSSFERDSLRTDTQYFGPGTRLTVL.

The CDR3: CASSSTGETQYF. The DNA for the CDR3 is TGTGCCAGCAGTTCGACAGGCGAGACCCAGTACTTC. V gene TRBV12-3 or TRBV12-4 combines with J gene TRBJ2-5; a possible D gene is TRBD1 (6 bases). The germline V and J ends were trimmed by 4 bases and 5 bases, with 8 bases remaining between them. This CDR3 is 12 amino acids long.

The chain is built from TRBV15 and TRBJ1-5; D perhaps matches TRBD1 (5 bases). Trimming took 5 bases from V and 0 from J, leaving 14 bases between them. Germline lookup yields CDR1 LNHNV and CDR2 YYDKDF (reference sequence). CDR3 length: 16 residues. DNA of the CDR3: TGTGCCACCAGCGAGACAGACAAATATAGCAATCAGCCCCAGCATTTT. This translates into CATSETDKYSNQPQHF.

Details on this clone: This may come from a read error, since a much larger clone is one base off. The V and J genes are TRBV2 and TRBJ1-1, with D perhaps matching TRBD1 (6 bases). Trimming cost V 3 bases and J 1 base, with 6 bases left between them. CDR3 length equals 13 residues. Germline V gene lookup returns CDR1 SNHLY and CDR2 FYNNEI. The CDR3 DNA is TGTGCCAGCAGTGAGACAGGGAACACTGAAGCTTTCTTT. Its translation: CASSETGNTEAFF.

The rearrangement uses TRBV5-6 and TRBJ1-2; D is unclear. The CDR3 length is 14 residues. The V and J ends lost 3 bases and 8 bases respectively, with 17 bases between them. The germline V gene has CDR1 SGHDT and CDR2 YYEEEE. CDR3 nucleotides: TGTGCCAGCAGCTCGGAGAGGGATCCCTACGGCTACACCTTC. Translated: CASSSERDPYGYTF.

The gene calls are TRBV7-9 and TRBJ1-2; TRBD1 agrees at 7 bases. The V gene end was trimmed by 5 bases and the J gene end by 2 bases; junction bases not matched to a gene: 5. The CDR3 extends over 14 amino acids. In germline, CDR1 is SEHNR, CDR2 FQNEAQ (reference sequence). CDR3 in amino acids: CASSLDRSNYGYTF. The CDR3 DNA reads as TGTGCCAGCAGCCTGGACAGGTCGAACTATGGCTACACCTTC.

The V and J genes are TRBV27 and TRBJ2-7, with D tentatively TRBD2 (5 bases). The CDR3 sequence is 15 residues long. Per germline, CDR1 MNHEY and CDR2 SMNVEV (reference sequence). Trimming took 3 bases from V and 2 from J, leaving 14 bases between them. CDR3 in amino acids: CASSFEWRVPYEQYF. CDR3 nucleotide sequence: TGTGCCAGCAGTTTCGAGTGGCGGGTACCCTACGAGCAGTACTTC.

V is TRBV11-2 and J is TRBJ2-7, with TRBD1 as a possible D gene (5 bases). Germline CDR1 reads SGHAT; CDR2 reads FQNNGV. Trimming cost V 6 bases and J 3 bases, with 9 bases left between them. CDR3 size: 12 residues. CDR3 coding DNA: TGTGCCAGCAGGTCTGACAGCTACGAGCAGTACTTC. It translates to CASRSDSYEQYF.

Written as DNA, the CDR3 is TGTGCCAGCAGCTTTCGGACAGGGAGGGGTTCACCCCTCCACTTT. Encoded protein: CASSFRTGRGSPLHF. The chain has TRBV7-2 and TRBJ1-6; 8 bases line up with TRBD1. CDR1 and CDR2 from the germline V gene are SGHTA and FQGNSA. Unmatched junction bases numbered 7, after V lost 3 bases and J lost 9 bases. This CDR3 is built from 15 residues.

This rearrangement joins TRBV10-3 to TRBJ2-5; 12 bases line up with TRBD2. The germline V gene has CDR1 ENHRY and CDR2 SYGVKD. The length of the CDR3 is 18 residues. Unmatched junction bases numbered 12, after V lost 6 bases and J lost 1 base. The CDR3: CAISRGVQGLAGQETQYF. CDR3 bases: TGTGCCATCAGCAGAGGGGTCCAGGGACTAGCGGGCCAAGAGACCCAGTACTTC.

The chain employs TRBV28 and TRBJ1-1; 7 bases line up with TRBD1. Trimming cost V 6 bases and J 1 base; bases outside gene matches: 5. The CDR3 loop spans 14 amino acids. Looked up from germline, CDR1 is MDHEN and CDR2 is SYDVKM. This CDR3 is CASRYRGQNTEAFF. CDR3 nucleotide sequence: TGTGCCAGCAGGTACAGGGGCCAGAACACTGAAGCTTTCTTT.

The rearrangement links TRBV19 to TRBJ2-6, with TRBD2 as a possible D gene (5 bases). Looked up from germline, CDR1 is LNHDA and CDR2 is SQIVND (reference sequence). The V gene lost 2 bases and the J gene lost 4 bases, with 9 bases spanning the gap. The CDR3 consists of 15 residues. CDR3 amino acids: CASSILSGGANVLTF. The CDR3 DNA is TGTGCCAGTAGTATACTGAGCGGCGGGGCCAACGTCCTGACTTTC.

This CDR3 reads CASSQAGVGNTIYF. In nucleotides, the CDR3 is TGTGCCAGCAGCCAAGCAGGGGTTGGAAACACCATATATTTT. The chain recombines TRBV3-1 (or the pseudogene TRBV3-2) with TRBJ1-3, with D tentatively TRBD1 (6 bases). CDR1 is LGHDT and CDR2 is YNNKEL in the germline V gene (reference sequence). Trimming left V 1 base short and J 3 bases short, with 7 bases between. The CDR3 sequence is 14 residues long.

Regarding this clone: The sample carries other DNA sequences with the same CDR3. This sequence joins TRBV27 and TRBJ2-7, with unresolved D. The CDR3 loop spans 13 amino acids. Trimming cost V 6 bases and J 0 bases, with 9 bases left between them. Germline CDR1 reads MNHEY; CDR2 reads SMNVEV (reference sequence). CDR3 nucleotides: TGTGCCAGCAGCTCCGGGTCCTCCTACGAGCAGTACTTC. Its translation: CASSSGSSYEQYF.

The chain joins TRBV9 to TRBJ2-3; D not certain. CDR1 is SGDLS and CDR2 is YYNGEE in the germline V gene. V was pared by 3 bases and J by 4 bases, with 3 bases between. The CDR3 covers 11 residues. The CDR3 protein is CASSASDTQYF. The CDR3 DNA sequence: TGTGCCAGCAGCGCTTCAGATACGCAGTATTTT.

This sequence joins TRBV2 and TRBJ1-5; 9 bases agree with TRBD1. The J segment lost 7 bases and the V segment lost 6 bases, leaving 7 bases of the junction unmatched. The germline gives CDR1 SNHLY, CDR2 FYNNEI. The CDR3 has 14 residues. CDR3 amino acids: CASSVQGTGQPQHF. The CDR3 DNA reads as TGTGCCAGCAGCGTACAGGGGACAGGGCAGCCCCAGCATTTT.

DNA of the CDR3: TGTGCCAGCAGCCACGAAGGACGGGGAGGAGGTGAAAAACTGTTTTTT. It yields the protein CASSHEGRGGGEKLFF. The chain uses TRBV3-1 (or the pseudogene TRBV3-2) and TRBJ1-4, with no clear D. V gave up 3 bases and J gave up 7 bases, with 18 bases separating them. From germline, CDR1 is LGHDT and CDR2 YNNKEL (reference sequence). The CDR3 is 16 amino acids.

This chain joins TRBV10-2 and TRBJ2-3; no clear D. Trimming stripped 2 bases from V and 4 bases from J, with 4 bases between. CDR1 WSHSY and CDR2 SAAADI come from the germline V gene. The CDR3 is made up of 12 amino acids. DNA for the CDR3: TGCGCCAGCAGTGAGGGGCCAGATACGCAGTATTTT. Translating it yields CASSEGPDTQYF.

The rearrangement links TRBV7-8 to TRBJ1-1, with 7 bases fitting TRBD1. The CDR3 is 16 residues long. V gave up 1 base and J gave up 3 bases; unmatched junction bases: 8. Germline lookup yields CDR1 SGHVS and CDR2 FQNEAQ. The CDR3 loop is CASSLGQGGPDTEAFF. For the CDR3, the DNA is TGTGCCAGCAGCTTAGGACAGGGCGGGCCGGACACTGAAGCTTTCTTT. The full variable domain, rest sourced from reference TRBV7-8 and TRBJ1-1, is GAGVSQSPRYKVAKRGQDVALRCDPISGHVSLFWYQQALGQGPEFLTYFQNEAQLDKSGLPSDRFFAERPEGSVSTLKIQRTQQEDSAVYLCASSLGQGGPDTEAFFGQGTRLTVV.

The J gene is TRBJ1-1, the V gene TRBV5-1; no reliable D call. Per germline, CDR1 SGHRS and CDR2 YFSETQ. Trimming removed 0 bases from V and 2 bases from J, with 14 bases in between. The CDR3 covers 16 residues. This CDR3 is CASSLAGPCPNTEAFF. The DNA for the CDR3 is TGCGCCAGCAGCTTGGCAGGTCCCTGCCCTAACACTGAAGCTTTCTTT.

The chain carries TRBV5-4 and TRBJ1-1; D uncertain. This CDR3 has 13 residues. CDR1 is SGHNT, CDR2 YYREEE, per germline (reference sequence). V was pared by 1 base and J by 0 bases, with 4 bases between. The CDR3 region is CASSLTVNTEAFF. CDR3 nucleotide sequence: TGTGCCAGCAGCTTGACAGTGAACACTGAAGCTTTCTTT.